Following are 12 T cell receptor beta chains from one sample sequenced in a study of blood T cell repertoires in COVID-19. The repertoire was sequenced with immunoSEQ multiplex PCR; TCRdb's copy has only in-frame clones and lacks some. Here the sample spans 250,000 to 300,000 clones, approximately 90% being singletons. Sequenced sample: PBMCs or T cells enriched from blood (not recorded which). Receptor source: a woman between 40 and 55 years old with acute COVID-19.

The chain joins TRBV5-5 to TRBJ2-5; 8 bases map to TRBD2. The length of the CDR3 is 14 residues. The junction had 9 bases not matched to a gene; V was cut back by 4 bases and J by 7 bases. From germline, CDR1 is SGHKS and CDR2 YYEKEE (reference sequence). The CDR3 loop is CASSTGLVGGTQYF. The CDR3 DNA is TGTGCCAGCAGCACGGGACTAGTGGGGGGGACCCAGTACTTC. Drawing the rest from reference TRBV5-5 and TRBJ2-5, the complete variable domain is DAGVTQSPTHLIKTRGQQVTLRCSPISGHKSVSWYQQVLGQGPQFIFQYYEKEERGRGNFPDRFSARQFPNYSSELNVNALLLGDSALYLCASSTGLVGGTQYFGPGTRLLVL.

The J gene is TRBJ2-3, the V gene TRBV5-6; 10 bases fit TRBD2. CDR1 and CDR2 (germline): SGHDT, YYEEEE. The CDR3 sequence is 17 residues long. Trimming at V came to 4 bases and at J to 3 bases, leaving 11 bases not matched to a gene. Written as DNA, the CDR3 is TGTGCCAGCAGCGCCTCTTTACTAGCGGGGTCGACAGATACGCAGTATTTT. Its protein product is CASSASLLAGSTDTQYF.

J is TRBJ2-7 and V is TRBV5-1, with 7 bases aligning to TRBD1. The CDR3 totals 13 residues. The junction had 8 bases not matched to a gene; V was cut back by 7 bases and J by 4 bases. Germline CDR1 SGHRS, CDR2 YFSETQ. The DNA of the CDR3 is TGCGCCAGCGGTTCCGGGACAGCATACGAGCAGTACTTC. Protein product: CASGSGTAYEQYF.

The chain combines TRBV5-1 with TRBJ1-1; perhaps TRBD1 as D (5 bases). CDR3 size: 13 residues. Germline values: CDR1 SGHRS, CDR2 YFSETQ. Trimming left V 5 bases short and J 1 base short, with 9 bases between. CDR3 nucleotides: TGCGCCAGCAGTACGACAGAGAACACTGAAGCTTTCTTT. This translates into CASSTTENTEAFF.

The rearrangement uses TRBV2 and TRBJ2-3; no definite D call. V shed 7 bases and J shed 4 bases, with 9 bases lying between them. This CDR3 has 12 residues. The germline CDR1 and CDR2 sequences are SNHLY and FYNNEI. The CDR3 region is CASNRLSDTQYF. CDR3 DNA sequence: TGTGCCAGCAATAGACTTTCAGATACGCAGTATTTT.

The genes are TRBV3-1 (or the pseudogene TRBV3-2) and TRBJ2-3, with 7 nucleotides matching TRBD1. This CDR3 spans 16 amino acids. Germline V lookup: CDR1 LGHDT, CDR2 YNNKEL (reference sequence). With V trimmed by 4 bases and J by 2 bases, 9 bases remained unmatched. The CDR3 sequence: CASSLFADRPTDTQYF. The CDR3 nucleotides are TGTGCCAGCAGCCTCTTTGCGGACAGGCCCACAGATACGCAGTATTTT.

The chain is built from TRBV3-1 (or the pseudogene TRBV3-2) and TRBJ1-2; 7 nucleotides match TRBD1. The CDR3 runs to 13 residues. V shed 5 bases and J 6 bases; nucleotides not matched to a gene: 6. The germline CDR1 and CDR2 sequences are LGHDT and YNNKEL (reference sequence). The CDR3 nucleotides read TGTGCCAGCAGCTTACAGGGGTCCGATGGCTACACCTTC. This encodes CASSLQGSDGYTF.

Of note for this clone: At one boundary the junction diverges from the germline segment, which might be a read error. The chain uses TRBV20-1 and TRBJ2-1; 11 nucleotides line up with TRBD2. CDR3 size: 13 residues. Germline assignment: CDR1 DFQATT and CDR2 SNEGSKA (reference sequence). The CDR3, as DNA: TGCAGTGCTAGTCCACCGGGACTAGCGGTGGTTGTCTTC. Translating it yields CSASPPGLAVVVF.

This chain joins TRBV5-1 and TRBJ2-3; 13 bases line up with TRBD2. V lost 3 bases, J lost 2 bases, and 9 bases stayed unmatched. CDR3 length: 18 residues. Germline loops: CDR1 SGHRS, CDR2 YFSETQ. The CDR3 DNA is TGCGCCAGCAGCTCCGGACTAGCGGGGGCCCCTCCCACAGATACGCAGTATTTT. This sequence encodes CASSSGLAGAPPTDTQYF.

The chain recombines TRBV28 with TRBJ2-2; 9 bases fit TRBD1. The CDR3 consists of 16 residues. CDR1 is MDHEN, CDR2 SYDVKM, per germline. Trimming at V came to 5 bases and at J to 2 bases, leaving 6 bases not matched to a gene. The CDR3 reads CASSRLGQGNTGELFF. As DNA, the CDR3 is TGTGCCAGCAGTCGCCTGGGACAGGGAAACACCGGGGAGCTGTTTTTT.

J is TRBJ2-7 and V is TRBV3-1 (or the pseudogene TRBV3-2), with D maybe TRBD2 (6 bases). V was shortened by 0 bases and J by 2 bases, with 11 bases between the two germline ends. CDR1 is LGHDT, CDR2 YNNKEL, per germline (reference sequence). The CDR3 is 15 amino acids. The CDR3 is CASSQESGGPYEQYF. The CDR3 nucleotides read TGTGCCAGCAGCCAAGAGTCCGGGGGTCCCTACGAGCAGTACTTC.

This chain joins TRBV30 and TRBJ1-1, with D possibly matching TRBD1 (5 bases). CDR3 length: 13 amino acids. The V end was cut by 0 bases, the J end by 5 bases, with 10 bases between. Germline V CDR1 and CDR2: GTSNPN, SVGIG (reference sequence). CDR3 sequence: CAWSVLAGTEAFF. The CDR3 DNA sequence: TGTGCCTGGAGTGTATTAGCAGGGACTGAAGCTTTCTTT.